This TCR beta chain was captured in a study of radiation and T cells in renal cell carcinoma. Background on the study: Nephrectomy followed 15 Gy stereotactic body radiation by 4 weeks.

Assay: immunoSEQ multiplex PCR; the TCRdb copy retains only in-frame clones and omits some. This sample has about 130,000 clones, with about four fifths found just once. The trim removed 8 bases at V and 1 base at J, leaving 8 bases unmatched. The CDR3 covers 16 residues. CDR1 is MDHEN, CDR2 SYDVKM, per germline. Regarding time point: blood 2 weeks post-SBRT. Treatment noted: 15 Gy SBRT to primary tumor, nephrectomy 4 weeks later. The tumor was a clear cell renal cell carcinoma. This sequence was found in a man aged 45-60 years with renal cell carcinoma. The chain combines TRBV28 with TRBJ2-1; 10 positions match TRBD2. The material was blood, obtained from a patient whose treatment included radiotherapy and nephrectomy. The CDR3, as DNA: TGTGCCAGCGGGCTAGCGGGAGTCCAATCCTACAATGAGCAGTTCTTC. Translating it yields CASGLAGVQSYNEQFF.